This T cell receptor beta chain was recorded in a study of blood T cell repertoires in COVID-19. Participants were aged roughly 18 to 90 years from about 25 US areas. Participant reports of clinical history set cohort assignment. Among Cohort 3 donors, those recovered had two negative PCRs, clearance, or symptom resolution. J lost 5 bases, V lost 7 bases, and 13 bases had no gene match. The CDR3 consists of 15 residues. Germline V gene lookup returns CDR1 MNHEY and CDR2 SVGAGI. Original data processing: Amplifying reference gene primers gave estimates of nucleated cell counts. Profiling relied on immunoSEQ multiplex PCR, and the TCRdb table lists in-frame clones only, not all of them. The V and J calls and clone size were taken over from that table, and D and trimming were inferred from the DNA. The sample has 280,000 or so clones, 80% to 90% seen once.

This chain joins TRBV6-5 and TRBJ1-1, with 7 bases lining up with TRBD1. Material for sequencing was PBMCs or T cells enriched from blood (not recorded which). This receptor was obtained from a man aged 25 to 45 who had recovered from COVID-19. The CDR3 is CASTLQTGTGTEAFF. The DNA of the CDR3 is TGTGCCAGCACTTTACAGACAGGGACTGGGACTGAAGCTTTCTTT.